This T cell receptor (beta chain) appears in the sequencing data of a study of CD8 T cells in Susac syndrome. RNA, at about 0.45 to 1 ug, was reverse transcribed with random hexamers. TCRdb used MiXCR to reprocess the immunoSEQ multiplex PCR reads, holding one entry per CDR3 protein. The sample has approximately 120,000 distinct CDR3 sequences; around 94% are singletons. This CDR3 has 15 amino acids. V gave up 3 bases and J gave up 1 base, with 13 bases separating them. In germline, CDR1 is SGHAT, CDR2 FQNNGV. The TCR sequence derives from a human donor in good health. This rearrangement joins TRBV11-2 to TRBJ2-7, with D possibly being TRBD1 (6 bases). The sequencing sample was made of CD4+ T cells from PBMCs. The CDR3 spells CASSFGQTLSYEQYF. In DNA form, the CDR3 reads TGTGCCAGCAGCTTCGGACAGACTTTATCCTACGAGCAGTACTTC.